These 13 T cell receptor beta chains came from one sample sequenced in a study of blood T cells in healthy people across ages. It was with a sample-barcoded 5' primer and a J-beta primer mix that a second PCR of roughly 7 to 12 cycles was run. One entry per CDR3 protein, called by TCRdb with MiXCR from the 5' RACE reads. The sample carries some 750,000 distinct CDR3 sequences, about a fifth recorded once. The sequencing sample was made of blood. All receptors derive from a man in his sixties or seventies in good health.

The table lists this clonotype with a few counts. V is TRBV19 and J is TRBJ2-1; TRBD2 matches at 10 bases. Per germline, CDR1 LNHDA and CDR2 SQIVND (reference sequence). CDR3 size: 14 residues. The V and J ends lost 7 bases and 8 bases, in that order; junction bases with no gene match: 8. CDR3 sequence (DNA): TGTGCCAGTAACTCAGCGGGAGGGGGGTATGAGCAGTTCTTC. Translated, it gives CASNSAGGGYEQFF.

This clonotype was seen more than once but under ten times. V is TRBV12-3 or TRBV12-4 and J is TRBJ2-1, with D unresolved. Trimming stripped 7 bases from V and 9 bases from J, with 1 base between. The CDR3 extends over 8 amino acids. The CDR3: CASIEQFF. The CDR3 nucleotides read TGTGCCAGCATTGAGCAGTTCTTC.

The chain combines TRBV27 with TRBJ1-1; D remains unclear. The germline gives CDR1 MNHEY, CDR2 SMNVEV (reference sequence). Trimming took off 6 bases at V and 1 base at J, with 12 bases between the two ends. CDR3 length: 14 amino acids. DNA for the CDR3: TGTGCCAGCAGGAGGCAGGCCGGGAACACTGAAGCTTTCTTT. Its translation is CASRRQAGNTEAFF.

This clonotype appeared a few times. J is TRBJ2-2 and V is TRBV5-1; D not certain. This CDR3 spans 15 amino acids. Trimming took off 5 bases at V and 8 bases at J, with 19 bases between the two ends. Looked up from germline, CDR1 is SGHRS and CDR2 is YFSETQ. In nucleotides, the CDR3 is TGCGCCAGCAGATTCGTGACAATCGACGGTGGGGAGCTGTTTTTT. It codes for CASRFVTIDGGELFF.

This clonotype was observed a single time. V and J are TRBV20-1 and TRBJ2-1; 10 nucleotides align to TRBD2. CDR1 and CDR2 (germline): DFQATT, SNEGSKA (reference sequence). Germline trimming cut 6 bases from V and 3 bases from J; bases unmatched to any gene: 8. The CDR3 totals 15 residues. The CDR3 DNA is TGCAGTGCCAGATCGACTAGCGGGCTCTACAATGAGCAGTTCTTC. Translating gives CSARSTSGLYNEQFF.

This chain uses TRBV24-1 with TRBJ2-5; TRBD1 matches 7 bases. The CDR3 is made up of 15 amino acids. Germline V gene sequence: CDR1 KGHDR, CDR2 SFDVKD. J lost 4 bases, V lost 4 bases, and 8 bases had no gene match. The CDR3: CATSDTGTVPETQYF. The CDR3 DNA reads TGTGCCACCAGTGACACCGGGACAGTACCAGAGACCCAGTACTTC.

This clonotype was found a few times. The chain couples TRBV12-3 or TRBV12-4 to TRBJ2-2, with D possibly TRBD1 on 5 matching bases. Trimming pared 4 bases from V and 3 bases from J, leaving 9 bases between. The CDR3 length is 14 residues. The CDR3 nucleotides read TGTGCCAGCAGTTATGGGGCGTACACCGGGGAGCTGTTTTTT. Residues: CASSYGAYTGELFF.

The gene calls are TRBV11-2 and TRBJ1-1; no definite D call. CDR1 is SGHAT and CDR2 is FQNNGV in the germline V gene. The CDR3 spans 12 residues. The V gene lost 5 bases and the J gene lost 10 bases, with 14 bases spanning the gap. CDR3 protein: CASSPAEVVAFF. As DNA, the CDR3 is TGTGCCAGCAGCCCAGCGGAGGTGGTAGCTTTCTTT. Full variable domain (outside the CDR3, taken from reference TRBV11-2 and TRBJ1-1): EAGVAQSPRYKIIEKRQSVAFWCNPISGHATLYWYQQILGQGPKLLIQFQNNGVVDDSQLPKDRFSAERLKGVDSTLKIQPAKLEDSAVYLCASSPAEVVAFFGQGTRLTVV.

This clonotype was seen many times. This chain uses TRBV12-3 or TRBV12-4 with TRBJ1-5; 8 bases line up with TRBD1. The CDR3 runs 16 residues. The junction had 13 bases not matched to a gene; V was cut back by 5 bases and J by 7 bases. CDR3 region: CASSPRGLGTGQPQHF. The CDR3 DNA is TGTGCCAGCAGTCCGAGGGGATTAGGGACAGGACAGCCCCAGCATTTT.

The chain joins TRBV12-3 or TRBV12-4 to TRBJ1-3; D is uncertain. V dropped 6 bases and J dropped 1 base, with 7 bases sitting between them. This CDR3 has 13 residues. CDR3 residues: CASRLGSGNTIYF. CDR3 coding DNA: TGTGCCAGCAGGTTGGGATCTGGAAACACCATATATTTT.

The chain uses TRBV29-1 and TRBJ1-1; D is undetermined. The CDR3 runs 12 residues. Trimming took off 7 bases at V and 4 bases at J, with 13 bases between the two ends. Germline V gene data show CDR1 as SQVTM and CDR2 as ANQGSEA. The CDR3, as DNA: TGCAGCGGGATTAAAGCGGGCACTGAAGCTTTCTTT. It specifies CSGIKAGTEAFF.

This clonotype was seen more than once but under ten times. CDR3 in DNA: TGTGCCAGCAGCTCCGAATCTTACAATGAGCAGTTCTTC. Amino acids: CASSSESYNEQFF. This chain connects TRBV7-2 to TRBJ2-1, with D hard to call. This CDR3 spans 13 amino acids. The V gene's germline CDR1 is SGHTA and CDR2 FQGNSA. Trimming stripped 4 bases from V and 4 bases from J, with 8 bases between.

This clonotype was seen a few times. This chain's CDR3 is CASSLNAMNTEAFF. CDR3 nucleotide sequence: TGCGCCAGCAGCTTGAATGCTATGAACACTGAAGCTTTCTTT. This chain connects TRBV5-1 to TRBJ1-1; D call uncertain. This CDR3 region has 14 residues. V was shortened by 1 base and J by 0 bases, with 7 bases between the two germline ends. In germline, CDR1 is SGHRS, CDR2 YFSETQ.